Given below is one T cell receptor (beta chain) in context. Cohort placement rested on clinical history that participants reported themselves. In Cohort 3, a recovered donor had either two negative PCRs, clearance, or symptom resolution. This record belongs to a study of blood T cell repertoires in COVID-19. The wider study: The United States, Italy and Spain supplied acute and convalescent COVID-19 samples. T cells, B-cell-depleted T cells, or PBMCs supplied cDNA or gDNA.

From germline, CDR1 is ENHRY and CDR2 SYGVKD. V shed 9 bases and J 4 bases; nucleotides not matched to a gene: 18. This CDR3 comprises 17 residues. Using immunoSEQ multiplex PCR, the repertoire was profiled, and TCRdb retains in-frame clones only, with some absent. There are some 200,000 clones in the sample; approximately 88% occur only once, and 6.5% to 9% lies in the top ten. The clonotype originates from a young woman who had recovered from COVID-19. What was sequenced was PBMCs or T cells enriched from blood (not recorded which). The V and J genes are TRBV10-3 and TRBJ1-3; 7 bases line up with TRBD1. In DNA, the CDR3 is TGTGCCATGCAAACAGGGGAGCGGTCTTCGCCCGGAAACACCATATATTTT. This encodes CAMQTGERSSPGNTIYF.